The following is a T cell receptor beta chain sequence with its context. The target antigen is unknown. The protocol was immunoSEQ multiplex PCR, while the TCRdb copy is restricted to in-frame clones and leaves out a portion. The sample lists approximately 64,000 clones, about four fifths seen once, with around 7.8% in the top ten. These data belong to a study of T cell responses to AZD1222 COVID-19 vaccine. Overall study findings and caveats: Baseline seropositives among AZD1222 recipients totaled only five or six. Repertoires were sampled only after the peak T cell response.

The CDR3 runs to 15 residues. The trim removed 8 bases at V and 5 bases at J, leaving 12 bases unmatched. Germline-derived CDR1 and CDR2 are WNHNN and SYGVQD (reference sequence). This clonotype was obtained from an adult in good health. V and J are TRBV10-1 and TRBJ1-5, with TRBD1 matching 7 bases. The sample was peripheral blood, taken on day 0 of AZD1222 vaccination. The CDR3 loop reads CASPNPTGKDQPQHF. The CDR3 DNA is TGCGCCAGCCCTAACCCGACAGGGAAGGATCAGCCCCAGCATTTT.